The present T cell receptor (beta chain) was sequenced within a study of control samples from healthy donors and cancer patients. Germline values: CDR1 KGHSH, CDR2 LQKENI. V shed 2 bases and J shed 6 bases, with 8 bases lying between them. The CDR3 sequence is 14 residues long. Sequencing used immunoSEQ multiplex PCR; TCRdb keeps in-frame clones, though not all of them. The sample carries around 55,000 clones, 90% to 97% recorded once. V is TRBV18 and J is TRBJ1-6; a weak D match, TRBD1 (6 bases). The sequence came from a woman between 18 and 29 years old in good health. The sequenced sample consisted of blood. As DNA, the CDR3 is TGTGCCAGCTCACCAGGGGGCCGTAATTCACCCCTCCACTTT. Encoded protein: CASSPGGRNSPLHF.